The TCR beta chain described here comes from a study of blood T cell repertoires in COVID-19. Study-wide context: Nucleic acid was either cDNA or gDNA, and it came from T cells, B-cell-depleted T cells, or PBMCs.

The table came from immunoSEQ multiplex PCR; TCRdb's copy has only in-frame clones and leaves some out. The table includes about 190,000 clones, about 81% detected once. This CDR3 comprises 15 residues. The V end was cut by 4 bases, the J end by 0 bases, with 11 bases between. Germline assignment: CDR1 MNHEY and CDR2 SVGAGI. This chain uses TRBV6-5 with TRBJ2-3; a weak D match, TRBD2 (5 bases). This TCR was sampled from a woman aged 25 to 39 who had recovered from COVID-19. The material sequenced was PBMCs or T cells enriched from blood (not recorded which). The CDR3 region has the DNA TGTGCCAGCAGTTTGGCGGGTCCTAGCACAGATACGCAGTATTTT. As protein: CASSLAGPSTDTQYF.